This record covers a single TCR beta chain. Amplification yielded TCR beta CDR3 regions, with RNA transcripts as the source. In the first-round RT-PCR of the TCR CDR3, the HTBI primer set was used. TCRdb reprocessed the multiplex PCR reads via MiXCR and lists one record per CDR3 protein. The sample shows about 560,000 distinct CDR3 sequences, 14% of them seen only once. The data belong to a study of T cells in Graves' hyperthyroidism and ophthalmopathy. On the study more broadly: Once the initial diagnosis was made, peripheral blood was obtained before any treatment.

J was trimmed by 5 bases and V by 1 base; bases with no gene match: 13. Germline-derived CDR1 and CDR2 are DFQATT and SNEGSKA (reference sequence). CDR3 length: 16 amino acids. Stability of Graves' hyperthyroidism was defined as absent ophthalmopathy progression within 18 months. The hyperthyroidism was newly diagnosed and had lasted under 2 months; the patients were aged 18 to 65. The PBMCs had their origin in approximately 10 ml of fresh peripheral blood. Source material: blood. The chain couples TRBV20-1 to TRBJ2-5, with TRBD1 matching over 7 bases. The origin of this receptor is a woman in her 40s with Graves' hyperthyroidism. DNA for the CDR3: TGCAGTGCTAGAGGAAATGAACAGGGGTTTGAGGAGACCCAGTACTTC. The encoded protein is CSARGNEQGFEETQYF.